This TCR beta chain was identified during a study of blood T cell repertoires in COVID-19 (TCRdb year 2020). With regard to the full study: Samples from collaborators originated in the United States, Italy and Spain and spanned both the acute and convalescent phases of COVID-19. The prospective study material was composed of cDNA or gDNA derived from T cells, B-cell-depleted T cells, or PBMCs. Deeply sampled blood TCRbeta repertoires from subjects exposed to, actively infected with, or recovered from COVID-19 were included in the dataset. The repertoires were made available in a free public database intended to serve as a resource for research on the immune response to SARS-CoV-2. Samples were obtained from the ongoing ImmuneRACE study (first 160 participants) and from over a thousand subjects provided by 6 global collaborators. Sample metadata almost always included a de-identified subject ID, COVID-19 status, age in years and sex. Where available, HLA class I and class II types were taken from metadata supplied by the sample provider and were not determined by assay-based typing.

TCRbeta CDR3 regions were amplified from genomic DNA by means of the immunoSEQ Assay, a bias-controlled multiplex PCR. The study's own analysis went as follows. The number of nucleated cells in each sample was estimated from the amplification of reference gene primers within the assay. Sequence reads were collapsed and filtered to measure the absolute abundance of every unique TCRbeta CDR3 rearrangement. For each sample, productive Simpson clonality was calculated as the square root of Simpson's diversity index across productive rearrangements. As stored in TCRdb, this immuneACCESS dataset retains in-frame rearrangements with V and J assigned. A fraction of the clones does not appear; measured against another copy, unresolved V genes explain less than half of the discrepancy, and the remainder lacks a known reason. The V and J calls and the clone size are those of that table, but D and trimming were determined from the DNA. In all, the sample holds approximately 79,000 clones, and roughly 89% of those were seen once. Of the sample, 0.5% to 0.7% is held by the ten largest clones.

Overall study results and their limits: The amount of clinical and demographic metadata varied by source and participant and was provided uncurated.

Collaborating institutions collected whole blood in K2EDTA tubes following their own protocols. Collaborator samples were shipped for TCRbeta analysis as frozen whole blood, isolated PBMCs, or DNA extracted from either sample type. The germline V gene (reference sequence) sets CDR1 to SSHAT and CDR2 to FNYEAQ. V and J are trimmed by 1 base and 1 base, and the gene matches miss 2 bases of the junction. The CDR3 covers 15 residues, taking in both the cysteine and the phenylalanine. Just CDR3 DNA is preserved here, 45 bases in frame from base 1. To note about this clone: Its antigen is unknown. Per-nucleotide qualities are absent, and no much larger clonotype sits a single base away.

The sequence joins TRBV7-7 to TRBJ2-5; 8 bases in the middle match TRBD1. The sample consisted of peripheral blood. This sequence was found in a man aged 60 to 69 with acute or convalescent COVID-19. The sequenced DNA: TGTGCCAGCAGCTTAGGGACAGGGCCCCAAGAGACCCAGTACTTC. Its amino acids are CASSLGTGPQETQYF.